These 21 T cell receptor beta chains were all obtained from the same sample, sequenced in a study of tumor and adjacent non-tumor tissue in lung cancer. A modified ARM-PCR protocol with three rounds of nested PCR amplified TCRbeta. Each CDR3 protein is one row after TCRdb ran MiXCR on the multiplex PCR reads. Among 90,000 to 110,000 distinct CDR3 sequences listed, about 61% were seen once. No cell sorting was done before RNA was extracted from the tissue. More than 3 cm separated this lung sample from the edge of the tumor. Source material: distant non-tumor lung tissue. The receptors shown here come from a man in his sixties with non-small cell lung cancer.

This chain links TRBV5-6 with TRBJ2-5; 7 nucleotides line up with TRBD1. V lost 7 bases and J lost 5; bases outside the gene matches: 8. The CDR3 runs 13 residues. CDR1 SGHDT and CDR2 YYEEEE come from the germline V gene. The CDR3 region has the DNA TGTGCCAGCGGCTCAGGGGGAATGGAGACCCAGTACTTC. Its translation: CASGSGGMETQYF.

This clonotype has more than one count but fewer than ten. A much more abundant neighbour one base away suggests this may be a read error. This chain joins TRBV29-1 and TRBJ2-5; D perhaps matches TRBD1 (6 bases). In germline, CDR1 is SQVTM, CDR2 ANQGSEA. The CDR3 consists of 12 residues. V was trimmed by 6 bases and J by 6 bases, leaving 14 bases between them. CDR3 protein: CSVRQVGKTQYF. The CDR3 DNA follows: TGCAGCGTCCGACAGGTTGGGAAGACCCAGTACTTC.

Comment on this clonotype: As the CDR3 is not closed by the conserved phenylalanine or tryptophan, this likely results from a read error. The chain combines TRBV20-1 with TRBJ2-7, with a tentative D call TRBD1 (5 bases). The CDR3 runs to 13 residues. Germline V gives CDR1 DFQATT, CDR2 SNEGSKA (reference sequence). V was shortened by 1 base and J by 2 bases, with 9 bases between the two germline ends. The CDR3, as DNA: TGCAGTGCTAGAGTCCAGGGTCCCTACGAGCAGTACTTA. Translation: CSARVQGPYEQYL.

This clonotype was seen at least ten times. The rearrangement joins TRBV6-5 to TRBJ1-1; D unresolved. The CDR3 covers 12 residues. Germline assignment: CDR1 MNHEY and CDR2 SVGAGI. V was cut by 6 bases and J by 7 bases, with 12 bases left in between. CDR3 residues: CASRNARSEAFF. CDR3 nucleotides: TGTGCCAGCAGGAACGCCCGCAGTGAAGCTTTCTTT.

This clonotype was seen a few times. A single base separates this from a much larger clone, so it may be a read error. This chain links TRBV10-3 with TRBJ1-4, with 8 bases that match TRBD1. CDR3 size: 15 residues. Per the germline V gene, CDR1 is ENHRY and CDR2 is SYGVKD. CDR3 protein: CSISESDRGNEKLFF. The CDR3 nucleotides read TGTTCCATCAGTGAGAGCGACAGGGGTAATGAAAAACTGTTTTTT.

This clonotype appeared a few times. This CDR3 is CASSLKDREWTEAFF. CDR3 DNA sequence: TGTGCCAGCAGCTTGAAAGACAGGGAGTGGACTGAAGCTTTCTTT. The rearrangement links TRBV5-6 to TRBJ1-1; the match to TRBD1 covers 7 bases. This CDR3 is built from 15 residues. V shed 1 base, J shed 5 bases, and the junction held 8 bases outside the gene matches. The V gene's germline CDR1 is SGHDT and CDR2 YYEEEE.

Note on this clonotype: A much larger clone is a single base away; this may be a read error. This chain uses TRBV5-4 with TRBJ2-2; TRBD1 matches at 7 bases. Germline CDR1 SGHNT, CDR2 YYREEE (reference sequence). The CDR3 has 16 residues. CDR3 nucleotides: TGTGCCAACAGCGTCGCTAACAGGGGTTATACCGGGGAGCTGTTTTTT. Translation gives CANSVANRGYTGELFF.

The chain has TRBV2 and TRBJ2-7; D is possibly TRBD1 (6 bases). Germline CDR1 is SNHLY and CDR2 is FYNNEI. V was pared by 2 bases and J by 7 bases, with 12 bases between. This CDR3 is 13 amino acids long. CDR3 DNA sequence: TGTGCCAGCAGTGAACAGGGGTTCAAGGAGCAGTACTTC. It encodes CASSEQGFKEQYF.

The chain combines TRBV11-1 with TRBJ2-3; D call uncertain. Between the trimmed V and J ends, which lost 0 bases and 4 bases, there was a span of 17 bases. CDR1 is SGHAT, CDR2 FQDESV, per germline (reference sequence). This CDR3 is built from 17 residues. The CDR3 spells CASSLAPRLGDSDTQYF. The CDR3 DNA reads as TGTGCCAGCAGCTTAGCGCCGAGATTAGGTGATTCAGATACGCAGTATTTT.

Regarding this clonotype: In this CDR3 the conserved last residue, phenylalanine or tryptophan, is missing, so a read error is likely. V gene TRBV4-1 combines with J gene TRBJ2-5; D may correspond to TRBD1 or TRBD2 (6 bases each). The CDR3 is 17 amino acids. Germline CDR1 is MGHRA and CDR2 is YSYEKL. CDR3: CASSQDAEGGHQETQYL. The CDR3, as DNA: TGCGCTAGCAGCCAAGATGCTGAGGGGGGACACCAAGAGACCCAGTACTTA.

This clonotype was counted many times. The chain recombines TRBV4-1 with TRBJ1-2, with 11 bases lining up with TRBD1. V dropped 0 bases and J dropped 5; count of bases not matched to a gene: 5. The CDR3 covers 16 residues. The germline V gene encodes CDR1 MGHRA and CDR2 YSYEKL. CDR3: CASSQDPGQGGYGYTF. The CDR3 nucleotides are TGCGCCAGCAGCCAAGATCCGGGACAGGGGGGTTATGGCTACACCTTC.

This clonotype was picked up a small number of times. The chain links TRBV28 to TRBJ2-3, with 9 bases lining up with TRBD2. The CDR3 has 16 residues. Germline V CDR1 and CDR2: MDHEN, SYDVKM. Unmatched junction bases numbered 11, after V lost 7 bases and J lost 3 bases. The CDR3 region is CASNTPGLALTDTQYF. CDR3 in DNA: TGTGCCAGCAATACCCCGGGACTAGCCCTGACAGATACGCAGTATTTT. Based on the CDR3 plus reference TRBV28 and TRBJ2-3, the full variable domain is DVKVTQSSRYLVKRTGEKVFLECVQDMDHENMFWYRQDPGLGLRLIYFSYDVKMKEKGDIPEGYSVSREKKERFSLILESASTNQTSMYLCASNTPGLALTDTQYFGPGTRLTVL.

CDR3 sequence reads: CASSYGRGIMLPQHF. The CDR3 DNA follows: TGTGCCAGCAGTTACGGTCGGGGCATAATGCTGCCCCAGCATTTT. V gene TRBV6-2 or TRBV6-3 combines with J gene TRBJ1-5, with a possible D match to TRBD1 (5 bases). Trimming left V 2 bases short and J 9 bases short, with 17 bases between. The germline gives CDR1 MNHEY, CDR2 SVGEGT. The CDR3 loop spans 15 amino acids.

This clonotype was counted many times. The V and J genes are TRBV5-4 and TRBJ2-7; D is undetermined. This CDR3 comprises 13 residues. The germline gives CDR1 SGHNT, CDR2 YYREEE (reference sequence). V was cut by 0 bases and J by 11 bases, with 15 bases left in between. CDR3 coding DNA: TGTGCCAGCAGCTTGGTGGCGACCCCTCAGGAGTACTTC. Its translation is CASSLVATPQEYF.

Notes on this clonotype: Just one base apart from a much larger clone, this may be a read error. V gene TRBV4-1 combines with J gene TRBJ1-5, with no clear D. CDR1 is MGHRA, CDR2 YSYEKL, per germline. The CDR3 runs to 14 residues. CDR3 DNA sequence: TGCGCCAGCAGCCAAGATGTGAGTAATCAGCACCAGCATTTT. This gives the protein CASSQDVSNQHQHF.

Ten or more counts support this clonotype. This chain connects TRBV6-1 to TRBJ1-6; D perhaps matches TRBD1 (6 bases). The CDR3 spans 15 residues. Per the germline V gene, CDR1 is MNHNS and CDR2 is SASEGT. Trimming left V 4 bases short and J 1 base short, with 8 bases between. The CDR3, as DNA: TGTGCCAGCAGTGTGCAGGGGTCCTATAATTCACCCCTCCACTTT. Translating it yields CASSVQGSYNSPLHF.

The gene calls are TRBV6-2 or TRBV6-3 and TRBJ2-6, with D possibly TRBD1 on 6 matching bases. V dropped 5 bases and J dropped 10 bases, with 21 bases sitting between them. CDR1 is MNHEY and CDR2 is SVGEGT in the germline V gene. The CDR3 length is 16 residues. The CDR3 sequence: CASSGPRGTEANVLTF. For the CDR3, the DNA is TGTGCCAGCAGTGGCCCGAGGGGGACCGAGGCAAACGTCCTGACTTTC.

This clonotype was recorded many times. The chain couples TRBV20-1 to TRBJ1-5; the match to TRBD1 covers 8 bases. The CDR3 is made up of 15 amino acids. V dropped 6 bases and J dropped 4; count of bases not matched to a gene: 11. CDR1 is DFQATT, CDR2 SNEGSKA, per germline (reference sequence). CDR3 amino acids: CSATPPGGANQPQHF. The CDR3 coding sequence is TGCAGTGCCACCCCGCCAGGGGGCGCGAATCAGCCCCAGCATTTT.

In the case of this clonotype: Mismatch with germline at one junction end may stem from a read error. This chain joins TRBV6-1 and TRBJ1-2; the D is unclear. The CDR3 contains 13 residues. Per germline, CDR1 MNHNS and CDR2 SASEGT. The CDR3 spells CASNERRAFGYTF. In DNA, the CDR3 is TGTGCCAGCAATGAACGGCGAGCGTTTGGCTACACCTTC.

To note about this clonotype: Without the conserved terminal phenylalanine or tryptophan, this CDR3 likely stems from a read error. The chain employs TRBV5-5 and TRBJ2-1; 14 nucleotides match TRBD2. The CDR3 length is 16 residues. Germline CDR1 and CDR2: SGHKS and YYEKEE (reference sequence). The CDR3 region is CTSSGGLAGVGNEQFL. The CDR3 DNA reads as TGTACCAGCAGCGGGGGACTAGCGGGAGTCGGCAATGAACAGTTCCTC.

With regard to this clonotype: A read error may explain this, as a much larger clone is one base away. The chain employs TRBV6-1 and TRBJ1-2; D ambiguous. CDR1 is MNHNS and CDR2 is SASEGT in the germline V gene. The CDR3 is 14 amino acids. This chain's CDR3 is CASREAAAGYDYTF. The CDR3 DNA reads TGTGCCAGCAGAGAGGCGGCCGCGGGCTATGACTACACCTTC.